These T cell receptor beta chains were read from a single sample in a study of shared clonotypes between healthy human individuals. Profiled with immunoSEQ multiplex PCR; TCRdb holds only in-frame clones, not every one. The sample includes 1.6 million or so clones, around 98.5% of them seen just once. The sample consisted of naive CD4+ T cells sorted from blood. All receptors come from a man younger than 45 in good health. Both conserved end residues are part of each CDR3. D genes are given only for firm matches. Size is stated for part of the rows, as once, few or many counts, or as a class when the clone is expanded.

>NA|NA|TRBJ2-7|TRBV9
TGTGCCAGCAGCGAAGGACAATCCCAAACCTACGAGCAGTACTTC
CASSEGQSQTYEQYF
>NA|TRBD1|TRBJ1-2|TRBV9
TGTGCCAGCAGTGGGGACAGCACTAACTATGGCTACACCTTC
CASSGDSTNYGYTF
>once|NA|TRBJ2-1|TRBV5-1
TGCGCCAGCAGCTTGGGGAATAACAATGAGCAGTTCTTC
CASSLGNNNEQFF
>NA|TRBD2|TRBJ2-2|TRBV7-9
TGTGCCAGCAGCTTAGACCTAGCGGGGGACACCGGGGAGCTGTTTTTT
CASSLDLAGDTGELFF
>NA|TRBD2|TRBJ2-5|TRBV5-1
TGCGCCAGCAGCCACGGACTAGCGGGAGAGTTAGAGACCCAGTACTTC
CASSHGLAGELETQYF
>NA|TRBD2|TRBJ2-7|TRBV5-4
TGTGCCAGCAGCTTGGAAGGGCGGGAGGGCCTCGACGAGCAGTACTTC
CASSLEGREGLDEQYF
>NA|NA|TRBJ2-7|TRBV5-5
TGTGCCAGCAGCTTGGAACATCGGCCATCCTACGAGCAGTACTTC
CASSLEHRPSYEQYF
>NA|TRBD1|TRBJ2-7|TRBV5-5
TGTGCCAGCAGCTTAACTCCGGGACAGGGCTACGAGCAGTACTTC
CASSLTPGQGYEQYF
>once|NA|TRBJ1-5|TRBV19
TGTGCCAGTCAGACTAGCAATCAGCCCCAGCATTTT
CASQTSNQPQHF
>NA|NA|TRBJ1-5|TRBV15
TGTGCCACCGGGGGACCCACCGGCCGGCCCAATCAGCCCCAGCATTTT
CATGGPTGRPNQPQHF
>NA|NA|TRBJ2-5|TRBV6-1
TGTGCCAGCAGTACGGAGACCCAGTACTTC
CASSTETQYF
>NA|TRBD1|TRBJ1-5|TRBV7-6
TGTGCCAGCAGCTTAGGGACAGGGGAGAATCAGCCCCAGCATTTT
CASSLGTGENQPQHF
>NA|TRBD2|TRBJ2-3|TRBV19
TGTGCCAGTAGTGAAGGGACTAGCGGGAGAGTAGATACGCAGTATTTT
CASSEGTSGRVDTQYF
>NA|NA|TRBJ1-1|TRBV25-1
TGTGCCAGCAGTGAGTCCAGGGGCGAGAACACTGAAGCTTTCTTT
CASSESRGENTEAFF
>NA|TRBD1|TRBJ2-7|TRBV6-5
TGTGCCAGCAGTTACGCAGCGACAGGGGGCGAGCAGTACTTC
CASSYAATGGEQYF
>NA|NA|TRBJ2-5|TRBV5-4
TGTGCCAGCAGCTCCCACCAGGGGATCCCAGAGACCCAGTACTTC
CASSSHQGIPETQYF
>NA|NA|TRBJ1-1|TRBV14
TGTGCCAGCAGCCAAGATCTCCGGGATGAAGCTTTCTTT
CASSQDLRDEAFF
>NA|NA|TRBJ2-6|TRBV2
TGTGCCACCCAGCCAGGTTCTGGGGCCAACGTCCTGACTTTC
CATQPGSGANVLTF
>NA|NA|TRBJ2-7|TRBV14
TGTGCCAGCAGCCAAGACCCAGGGGTTTACGAGCAGTACTTC
CASSQDPGVYEQYF
>NA|NA|TRBJ2-2|TRBV28
TGTGCCAGCAGATCCTGGGCCAGGAAAACCGGGGAGCTGTTTTTT
CASRSWARKTGELFF
>NA|NA|TRBJ2-2|TRBV9
TGTGCCAGCAGCGTAGAGAGGGGCATAGGCACCGGGGAGCTGTTTTTT
CASSVERGIGTGELFF
>few|NA|TRBJ1-5|TRBV7-2
TGTGCCAGCAGCCGTTCCAATCAGCCCCAGCATTTT
CASSRSNQPQHF
>NA|NA|TRBJ1-1|TRBV5-1
TGCGCCAGCAGCCAATCACCCGGGGACACTGAAGCTTTCTTT
CASSQSPGDTEAFF
>NA|TRBD1|TRBJ2-7|TRBV7-9
TGTGCCAGCAGTACCCCCCGACAGGGCTACGAGCAGTACTTC
CASSTPRQGYEQYF
>NA|NA|TRBJ2-7|TRBV6-6
TGTGCCAGCAAAAGGGGGGTCTACGAGCAGTACTTC
CASKRGVYEQYF
>NA|TRBD2|TRBJ2-1|TRBV25-1
TGTGCCAGCAGTGAGCCGAGCGGGAGGACCTACAATGAGCAGTTCTTC
CASSEPSGRTYNEQFF
>once|TRBD1|TRBJ2-6|TRBV15
TGTGCCACCAGCAAGGGACAGACTACTGGGGCCAACGTCCTGACTTTC
CATSKGQTTGANVLTF
>NA|TRBD1|TRBJ1-5|TRBV5-1
TGCGCCAGCAGCTTGGGAGGACAGGGGGCTCAGCCCCAGCATTTT
CASSLGGQGAQPQHF